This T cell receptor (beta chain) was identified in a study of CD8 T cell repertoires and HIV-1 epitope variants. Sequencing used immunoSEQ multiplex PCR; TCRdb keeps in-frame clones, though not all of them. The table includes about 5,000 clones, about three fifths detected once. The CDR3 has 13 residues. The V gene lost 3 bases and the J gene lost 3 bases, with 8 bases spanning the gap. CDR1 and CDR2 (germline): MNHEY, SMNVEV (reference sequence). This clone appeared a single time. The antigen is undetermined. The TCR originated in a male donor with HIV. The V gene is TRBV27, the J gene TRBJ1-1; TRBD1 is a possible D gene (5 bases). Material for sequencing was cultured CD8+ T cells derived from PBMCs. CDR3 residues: CASSFPGDTEAFF. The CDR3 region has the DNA TGTGCCAGCAGTTTCCCGGGGGACACTGAAGCTTTCTTT.